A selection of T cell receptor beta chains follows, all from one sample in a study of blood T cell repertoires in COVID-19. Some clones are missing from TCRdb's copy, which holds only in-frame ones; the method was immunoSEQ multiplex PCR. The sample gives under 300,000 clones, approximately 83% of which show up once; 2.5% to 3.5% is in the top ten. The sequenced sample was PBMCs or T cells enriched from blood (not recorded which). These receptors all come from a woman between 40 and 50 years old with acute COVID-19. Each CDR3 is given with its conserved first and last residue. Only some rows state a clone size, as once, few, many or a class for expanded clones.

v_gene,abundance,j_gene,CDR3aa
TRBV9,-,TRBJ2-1,CASSVVGGPPNEQFF
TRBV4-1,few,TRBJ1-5,CASSMTGTNQPQHF
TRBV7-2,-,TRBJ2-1,CASSLGLGRSYNEQFF
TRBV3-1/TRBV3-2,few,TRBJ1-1,CASSRRDWDTEAFF
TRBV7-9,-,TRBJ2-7,CASSLTGTSSSYEQYF
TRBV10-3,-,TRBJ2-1,CAISYGQGVNEQFF
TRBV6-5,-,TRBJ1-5,CASSYLRGAGQPQHF
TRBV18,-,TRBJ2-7,CASSPAPQREQYF
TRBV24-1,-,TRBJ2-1,CATSELGQGKKDEQFF
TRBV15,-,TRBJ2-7,CATSRDIMTPGSYEQYF
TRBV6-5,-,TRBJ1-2,CASSRGGRTNYGYTF
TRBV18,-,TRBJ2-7,CASSPGDRGGEQYF
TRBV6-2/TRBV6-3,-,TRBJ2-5,CASSYLGRRGETQYF
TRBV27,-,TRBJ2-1,CASSLLGRDDEQFF
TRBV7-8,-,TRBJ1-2,CASSSWDRVNYGYTF
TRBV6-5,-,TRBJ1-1,CASSYQGMNTEAFF
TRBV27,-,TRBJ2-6,CASTSAGPKGWGANVLTF
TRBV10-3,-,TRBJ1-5,CAIMKEGQPQHF
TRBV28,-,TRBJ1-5,CASRTSQGARQPQHF
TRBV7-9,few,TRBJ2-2,CASSFLSGGTGELFF
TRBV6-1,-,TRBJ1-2,CASSEVAGGTRGYTF
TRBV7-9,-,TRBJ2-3,CASSSRLAGLTDTQYF
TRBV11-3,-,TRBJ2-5,CASSLRSGQETQYF
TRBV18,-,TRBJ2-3,CASSPRPGGQATSTDTQYF
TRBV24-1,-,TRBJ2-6,CATSDSSGANVLTF
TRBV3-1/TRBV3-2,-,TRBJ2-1,CASSQDAAGGLNEQFF
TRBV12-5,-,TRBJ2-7,CASLFRGNISYEQYF
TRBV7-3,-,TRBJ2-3,CASSSSGASTDTQYF
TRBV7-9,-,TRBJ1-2,CASSLGTYGYTF
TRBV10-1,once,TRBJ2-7,CASKASGTYEQYF
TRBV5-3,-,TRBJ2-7,CARSPTGLAGGSLTYEQYF
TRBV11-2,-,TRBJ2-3,CASSVNRDTDTQYF
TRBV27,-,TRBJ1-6,CASSLFTGISYNSPLHF
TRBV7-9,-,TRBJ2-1,CASSRGIAGESEQFF
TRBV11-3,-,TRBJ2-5,CASSLDDGGETQYF
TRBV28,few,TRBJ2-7,CASSSRTGGRGSEQYF
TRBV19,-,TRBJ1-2,CASSRGGIYGYTF
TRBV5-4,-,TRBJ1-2,CASRQDPGQGMGGYTF
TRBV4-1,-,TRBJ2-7,CASSQAHTSGPYYEQYF
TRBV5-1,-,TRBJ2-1,CASSLGQSNEQFF
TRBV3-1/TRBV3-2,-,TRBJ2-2,CASSHSYTGELFF
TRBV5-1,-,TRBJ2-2,CASSLAPGGTNTGELFF
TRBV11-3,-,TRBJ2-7,CASSFRGPDYEQYF
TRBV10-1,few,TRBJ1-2,CASSENRDSSYGYTF
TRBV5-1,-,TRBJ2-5,CASSLGTSGQETQYF
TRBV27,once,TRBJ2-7,CASSFSGINTYEQYF
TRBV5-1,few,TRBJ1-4,CASSASDRGNEKLFF
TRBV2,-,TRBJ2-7,CASSDASGSYEQYF
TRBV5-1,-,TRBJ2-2,CASSSDRATNTGELFF
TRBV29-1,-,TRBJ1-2,CSAWTGSGYTF
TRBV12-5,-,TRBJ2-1,CASGLVRGDNSYNEQFF